What follows are 27 T cell receptor beta chains derived from one specimen sequenced in a study of early T cells in non-severe SARS-CoV-2 infection. TCRdb re-called the 5' RACE reads with MiXCR, one entry per CDR3 protein. Among fewer than 85,000 distinct CDR3 sequences listed, approximately 13% were seen once. The specimen sequenced was whole blood. The receptors originated from an adult who was a healthcare worker with PCR-confirmed SARS-CoV-2 infection or an uninfected control (not recorded which).

Ten or more counts support this clonotype. This chain connects TRBV24-1 to TRBJ2-6; D gene uncertain. Between the trimmed V and J ends, which lost 5 bases and 0 bases, there was a span of 16 bases. Germline CDR1 and CDR2: KGHDR and SFDVKD. This CDR3 comprises 18 residues. CDR3 nucleotide sequence: TGTGCCACCAGTGGAGCGTCAATCGCGGACTCTGGGGCCAACGTCCTGACTTTC. This gives the protein CATSGASIADSGANVLTF.

This clonotype was counted between two and nine times. The V gene is TRBV2, the J gene TRBJ2-3; D is perhaps TRBD2 (6 bases). Germline values: CDR1 SNHLY, CDR2 FYNNEI. The CDR3 is 14 amino acids. V was shortened by 5 bases and J by 4 bases, with 13 bases between the two germline ends. The CDR3 loop is CASSKSWGADTQYF. The CDR3 DNA follows: TGTGCCAGCAGTAAAAGCTGGGGGGCAGATACGCAGTATTTT.

This clonotype was found a few times. This chain uses TRBV4-1 with TRBJ2-7; 7 bases map to TRBD1. The CDR3 runs 15 residues. After removal of 4 bases from V and 4 bases from J, the junction contained 10 bases not matched to a gene. The germline gives CDR1 MGHRA, CDR2 YSYEKL. CDR3 in amino acids: CASSPVLGQNYEQYF. The CDR3 DNA follows: TGCGCCAGCAGCCCCGTCCTGGGACAGAATTACGAGCAGTACTTC.

This clonotype has only a few counts. This chain links TRBV5-1 with TRBJ1-5; D is unresolved. V gave up 0 bases and J gave up 3 bases, with 7 bases separating them. Germline V gene lookup returns CDR1 SGHRS and CDR2 YFSETQ. This CDR3 contains 14 residues. DNA of the CDR3: TGCGCCAGCAGCTTGGGGGGTTACAATCAGCCCCAGCATTTT. Translating it yields CASSLGGYNQPQHF.

Many counts were recorded for this clonotype. V gene TRBV6-1 combines with J gene TRBJ1-5; D remains ambiguous. The germline V gene encodes CDR1 MNHNS and CDR2 SASEGT. Trimming pared 0 bases from V and 3 bases from J, leaving 9 bases between. The CDR3 sequence is 15 residues long. Written as DNA, the CDR3 is TGTGCCAGCAGTGAAGCGCAGAGACCCAATCAGCCCCAGCATTTT. Amino acid sequence: CASSEAQRPNQPQHF.

In nucleotides, the CDR3 is TGCGCCAGCAGCCAACAGCCTCCGGACAGGATTTACTACAATGAGCAGTTCTTC. Amino acid sequence: CASSQQPPDRIYYNEQFF. V gene TRBV4-1 combines with J gene TRBJ2-1, with TRBD1 matching over 7 bases. The J segment lost 3 bases and the V segment lost 2 bases, leaving 13 bases of the junction unmatched. The CDR3 covers 18 residues. In germline, CDR1 is MGHRA, CDR2 YSYEKL.

CDR3 coding DNA: TGTGCCAGCAGCTTCGCACCCAGCTCCTACAATGAGCAGTTCTTC. Translated, it gives CASSFAPSSYNEQFF. This chain links TRBV5-5 with TRBJ2-1; D gene ambiguous. Germline V gene lookup returns CDR1 SGHKS and CDR2 YYEKEE (reference sequence). V shed 2 bases and J shed 0 bases, with 9 bases lying between them. The CDR3 is 15 amino acids.

This clonotype was recorded at least ten times. The J gene is TRBJ1-1, the V gene TRBV7-2; D call uncertain. The V end was cut by 1 base, the J end by 3 bases, with 9 bases between. The germline CDR1 and CDR2 sequences are SGHTA and FQGNSA. The CDR3 has 14 amino acids. CDR3 in amino acids: CASSLVRGDTEAFF. Written as DNA, the CDR3 is TGTGCCAGCAGCTTAGTGCGCGGGGACACTGAAGCTTTCTTT.

The table lists this clonotype with many counts. This rearrangement joins TRBV4-2 to TRBJ2-7; 7 nucleotides align to TRBD1. This CDR3 is built from 13 residues. The J segment lost 6 bases and the V segment lost 5 bases, leaving 7 bases of the junction unmatched. CDR1 is LGHNA, CDR2 YNFKEQ, per germline. As DNA, the CDR3 is TGTGCCAGCAGCGATACAGGGGCAGCCGAGCAGTACTTC. As protein: CASSDTGAAEQYF.

This chain uses TRBV12-3 or TRBV12-4 with TRBJ2-5, with 8 bases matching TRBD1. The CDR3 runs to 16 residues. Trimming at V came to 4 bases and at J to 4 bases, leaving 11 bases not matched to a gene. The CDR3 reads CASSYWGTGGRETQYF. The CDR3 DNA sequence: TGTGCCAGCAGTTACTGGGGGACAGGAGGGAGAGAGACCCAGTACTTC.

This clonotype was detected a few times. The chain uses TRBV7-3 and TRBJ2-1, with D possibly being TRBD1 (7 bases). There are 15 residues in the CDR3. V lost 5 bases, J lost 2 bases, and 13 bases lay in between. Per germline, CDR1 SGHTA and CDR2 FQGTGA. The CDR3 sequence is CASSRQGGTYNEQFF. DNA of the CDR3: TGTGCCAGCAGCAGACAGGGAGGCACCTACAATGAGCAGTTCTTC.

This chain joins TRBV7-8 and TRBJ1-6, with 10 bases lining up with TRBD1. The J segment lost 7 bases and the V segment lost 5 bases, leaving 8 bases of the junction unmatched. Germline CDR1 and CDR2: SGHVS and FQNEAQ. There are 16 residues in the CDR3. This CDR3 is CASSRQPTGGNSPLHF. In nucleotides, the CDR3 is TGTGCCAGCAGCCGACAACCGACAGGGGGCAATTCACCCCTCCACTTT. Drawing the rest from reference TRBV7-8 and TRBJ1-6, the complete variable domain is GAGVSQSPRYKVAKRGQDVALRCDPISGHVSLFWYQQALGQGPEFLTYFQNEAQLDKSGLPSDRFFAERPEGSVSTLKIQRTQQEDSAVYLCASSRQPTGGNSPLHFGNGTRLTVT.

The J gene is TRBJ1-1, the V gene TRBV20-1, with D unresolved. The germline CDR1 and CDR2 sequences are DFQATT and SNEGSKA (reference sequence). The V end lost 1 base, the J end lost 3 bases, and 3 bases lay between the germline ends. There are 11 residues in the CDR3. The CDR3 loop reads CSARGDTEAFF. The CDR3 region has the DNA TGCAGTGCTAGAGGGGACACTGAAGCTTTCTTT.

This clonotype was detected many times. The V and J genes are TRBV10-3 and TRBJ2-2, with TRBD1 matching 8 bases. The V and J ends lost 10 bases and 6 bases, in that order; junction bases with no gene match: 10. There are 14 residues in the CDR3. Germline CDR1 ENHRY, CDR2 SYGVKD. The CDR3 DNA reads as TGTGCCACCTTCGGGACACAGGGGGCCGGGGAGCTGTTTTTT. Translated, it gives CATFGTQGAGELFF.

In this sample, this clonotype turned up a few times. This chain connects TRBV3-1 to TRBJ2-7, with D maybe TRBD1 (6 bases). This CDR3 contains 13 residues. V lost 4 bases and J 5 bases, leaving 12 bases between the germline ends. CDR1 and CDR2 (germline): LGHDT, YNNKEL (reference sequence). The CDR3 region is CASSRTGNDEQYF. The CDR3 coding sequence is TGTGCCAGCAGCCGAACAGGGAACGACGAGCAGTACTTC.

This clonotype appeared many times. The chain combines TRBV15 with TRBJ2-3, with D possibly being TRBD2 (5 bases). This CDR3 has 14 residues. Germline V gene data show CDR1 as LNHNV and CDR2 as YYDKDF (reference sequence). Between the trimmed V and J ends, which lost 5 bases and 3 bases, there was a span of 12 bases. The CDR3 spells CATSLNRGTDTQYF. The CDR3 DNA reads TGTGCCACCAGCCTCAATCGGGGTACAGATACGCAGTATTTT.

This chain joins TRBV6-1 and TRBJ1-2; D uncertain. The CDR3 consists of 15 residues. The germline V and J ends were trimmed by 2 bases and 2 bases, with 12 bases remaining between them. From germline, CDR1 is MNHNS and CDR2 SASEGT. The CDR3 bases are TGTGCCAGCAGTGAAAATGTAGGGAGGAACTATGGCTACACCTTC. Its protein product is CASSENVGRNYGYTF.

This clonotype was seen more than once but under ten times. The V gene is TRBV12-3 or TRBV12-4, the J gene TRBJ1-5; D is undetermined. V was trimmed by 6 bases and J by 4 bases, leaving 16 bases between them. The CDR3 is made up of 15 amino acids. Here the CDR3 reads CASSPGPGGNQPQHF. The CDR3 DNA reads TGTGCCAGCAGCCCTGGACCCGGTGGGAATCAGCCCCAGCATTTT.

This clonotype was detected ten times or more. This chain connects TRBV6-6 to TRBJ2-1; possibly TRBD2 for D (6 bases). This CDR3 has 13 amino acids. CDR1 MNHNY and CDR2 SVGAGI come from the germline V gene (reference sequence). The V end was cut by 4 bases, the J end by 10 bases, with 14 bases between. The CDR3 DNA is TGTGCCAGCAGTTTTTTCACGGGGGAAGAGCAGTTCTTC. Translating it yields CASSFFTGEEQFF.

This clonotype was counted many times. The chain employs TRBV6-6 and TRBJ1-1; TRBD1 might be the D (5 bases). The CDR3 runs 15 residues. The germline V and J ends were trimmed by 2 bases and 0 bases, with 10 bases remaining between them. Germline V gene lookup returns CDR1 MNHNY and CDR2 SVGAGI (reference sequence). The CDR3, as DNA: TGTGCCAGCAGTTACCAGGGAGAAATGAACACTGAAGCTTTCTTT. This codes for CASSYQGEMNTEAFF.

The V and J genes are TRBV9 and TRBJ1-6, with 8 positions matching TRBD1. The J segment lost 10 bases and the V segment lost 3 bases, leaving 9 bases of the junction unmatched. Germline V gives CDR1 SGDLS, CDR2 YYNGEE. The CDR3 is made up of 15 amino acids. The DNA for the CDR3 is TGTGCCAGCAGCGCCTATCCCGGACAGGGCTCACCCCTCCACTTT. It codes for CASSAYPGQGSPLHF.

The chain uses TRBV12-3 or TRBV12-4 and TRBJ1-1; D is uncertain. Trimming cost V 2 bases and J 0 bases, with 4 bases left between them. This CDR3 contains 13 residues. The CDR3 sequence is CASSLSMNTEAFF. Written as DNA, the CDR3 is TGTGCCAGCAGTTTAAGCATGAACACTGAAGCTTTCTTT.

This chain joins TRBV9 and TRBJ2-5; 7 bases are shared with TRBD2. V gave up 2 bases and J gave up 3 bases; unmatched junction bases: 1. The CDR3 has 13 residues. The germline gives CDR1 SGDLS, CDR2 YYNGEE. The CDR3 region is CASSVGGKETQYF. CDR3 DNA sequence: TGTGCCAGCAGCGTGGGAGGGAAAGAGACCCAGTACTTC.

This clonotype has only a few counts. This chain connects TRBV6-4 to TRBJ2-4; D is unresolved. V was trimmed by 4 bases and J by 9 bases, leaving 7 bases between them. CDR3 size: 11 residues. CDR1 is MRHNA and CDR2 is SNTAGT in the germline V gene. CDR3 protein: CASSGWVIQYF. In nucleotides, the CDR3 is TGTGCCAGCAGTGGCTGGGTCATTCAGTACTTC.

This clonotype was seen many times. V usage is TRBV24-1 and J usage is TRBJ2-7, with D tentatively TRBD2 (5 bases). CDR1 and CDR2 (germline): KGHDR, SFDVKD. Trimming cost V 8 bases and J 0 bases, with 13 bases left between them. CDR3 length: 14 residues. For the CDR3, the DNA is TGTGCCACCATCTCCCGAGGGAGCTCCTACGAGCAGTACTTC. Translating it yields CATISRGSSYEQYF.

The gene calls are TRBV29-1 and TRBJ2-1, with TRBD1 matching 7 bases. Trimming at V came to 7 bases and at J to 10 bases, leaving 7 bases not matched to a gene. The V gene's germline CDR1 is SQVTM and CDR2 ANQGSEA. This CDR3 has 11 residues. CDR3 nucleotides: TGCAGCGCAGACAGGGCTCGGGAGCAGTTCTTC. Protein sequence: CSADRAREQFF.

This clonotype was counted only a few times. As DNA, the CDR3 is TGTGCCAGCAGTATGACCGGGACAACTAATGAAAAACTGTTTTTT. Translated: CASSMTGTTNEKLFF. The rearrangement joins TRBV6-2 or TRBV6-3 to TRBJ1-4; D ambiguous. CDR1 is MNHEY, CDR2 SVGEGT, per germline. The germline V and J ends were trimmed by 5 bases and 0 bases, with 10 bases remaining between them. CDR3 length equals 15 residues.